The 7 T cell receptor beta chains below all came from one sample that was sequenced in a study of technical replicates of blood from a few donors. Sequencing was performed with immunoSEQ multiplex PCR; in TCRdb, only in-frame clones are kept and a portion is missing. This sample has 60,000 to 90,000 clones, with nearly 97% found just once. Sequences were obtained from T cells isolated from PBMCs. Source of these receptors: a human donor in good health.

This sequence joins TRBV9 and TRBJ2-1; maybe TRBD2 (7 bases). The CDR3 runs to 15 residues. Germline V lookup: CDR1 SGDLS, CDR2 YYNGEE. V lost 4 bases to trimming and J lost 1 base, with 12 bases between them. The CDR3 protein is CASSLGGESYNEQFF. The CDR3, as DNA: TGTGCCAGCAGCCTAGGGGGGGAGTCCTACAATGAGCAGTTCTTC.

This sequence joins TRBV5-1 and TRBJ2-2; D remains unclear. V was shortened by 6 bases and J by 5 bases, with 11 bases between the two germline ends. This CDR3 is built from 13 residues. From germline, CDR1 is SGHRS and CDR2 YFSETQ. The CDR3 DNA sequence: TGCGCCAGCAATCCGACTTTTACCGGGGAGCTGTTTTTT. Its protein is CASNPTFTGELFF.

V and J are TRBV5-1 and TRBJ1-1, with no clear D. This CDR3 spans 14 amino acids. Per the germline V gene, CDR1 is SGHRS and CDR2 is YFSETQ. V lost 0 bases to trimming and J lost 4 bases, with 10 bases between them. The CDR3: CASSLGQVGTEAFF. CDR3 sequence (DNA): TGCGCCAGCAGCTTGGGGCAGGTGGGCACTGAAGCTTTCTTT.

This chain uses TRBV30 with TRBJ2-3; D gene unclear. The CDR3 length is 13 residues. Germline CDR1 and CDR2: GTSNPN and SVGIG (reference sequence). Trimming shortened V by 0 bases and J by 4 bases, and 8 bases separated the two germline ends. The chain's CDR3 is CAWSVRASDTQYF. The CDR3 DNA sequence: TGTGCCTGGAGTGTACGAGCGTCAGATACGCAGTATTTT.

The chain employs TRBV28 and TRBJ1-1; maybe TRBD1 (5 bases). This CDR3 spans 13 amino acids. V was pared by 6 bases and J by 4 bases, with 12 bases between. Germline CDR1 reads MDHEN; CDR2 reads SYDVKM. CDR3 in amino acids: CASSKPGGTEAFF. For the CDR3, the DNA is TGTGCCAGCAGCAAACCCGGGGGCACTGAAGCTTTCTTT.

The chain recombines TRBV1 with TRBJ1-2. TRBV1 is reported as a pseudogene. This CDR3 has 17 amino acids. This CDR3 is CTSSQGWGGGEAYGYTF. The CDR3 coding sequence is TGCACCAGCAGCCAAGGCTGGGGGGGAGGTGAGGCCTATGGCTACACCTTC.

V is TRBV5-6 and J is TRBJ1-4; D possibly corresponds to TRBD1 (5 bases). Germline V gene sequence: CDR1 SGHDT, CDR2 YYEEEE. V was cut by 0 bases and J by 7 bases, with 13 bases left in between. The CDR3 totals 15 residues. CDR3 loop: CASSLEGWGIEKLFF. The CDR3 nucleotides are TGTGCCAGCAGCTTGGAAGGGTGGGGCATTGAAAAACTGTTTTTT.